The next 31 T cell receptor beta chains were all read from a single sample in a study of blood T cell repertoires in COVID-19. Profiled with immunoSEQ multiplex PCR; TCRdb holds only in-frame clones, not every one. The repertoire consists of some 130,000 clones, with over 75% occurring once and the leading ten covering about 9.9%. Material: peripheral blood. All receptors derive from a man aged 35 to 55 with active or convalescent COVID-19.

This clone has just one count. The genes are TRBV3-1 (or the pseudogene TRBV3-2) and TRBJ2-1; tentative D call: TRBD1 (6 bases). Germline V gene lookup returns CDR1 LGHDT and CDR2 YNNKEL (reference sequence). The V gene lost 5 bases and the J gene lost 5 bases, with 13 bases spanning the gap. The length of the CDR3 is 14 residues. CDR3 protein: CASSIRGRDNEQFF. The CDR3 DNA reads TGTGCCAGCAGCATCAGGGGCAGGGACAATGAGCAGTTCTTC.

The V call is TRBV14, the J call TRBJ1-3; 8 bases fit TRBD1. The V gene's germline CDR1 is SGHDN and CDR2 FVKESK. After removal of 1 base from V and 0 bases from J, the junction contained 2 bases not matched to a gene. The CDR3 runs 16 residues. CDR3 sequence: CASSQAGQGSGNTIYF. The DNA for the CDR3 is TGTGCCAGCAGCCAAGCAGGACAGGGCTCTGGAAACACCATATATTTT.

The J gene is TRBJ2-7, the V gene TRBV14; TRBD1 is a possible D gene (5 bases). Between the trimmed V and J ends, which lost 1 base and 4 bases, there was a span of 11 bases. Per germline, CDR1 SGHDN and CDR2 FVKESK. The CDR3 contains 14 residues. CDR3: CASSQGQIWYEQYF. The CDR3 coding sequence is TGTGCCAGCAGCCAAGGACAGATTTGGTACGAGCAGTACTTC.

This chain joins TRBV5-5 and TRBJ2-7; 7 bases agree with TRBD1. The CDR3 covers 15 residues. The V gene end was trimmed by 0 bases and the J gene end by 3 bases; junction bases not matched to a gene: 6. Germline V lookup: CDR1 SGHKS, CDR2 YYEKEE (reference sequence). The CDR3 loop reads CASSLDRGLFYEQYF. The CDR3 DNA reads TGTGCCAGCAGCTTGGACAGGGGTTTATTCTACGAGCAGTACTTC.

The chain has TRBV5-1 and TRBJ1-1; 8 nucleotides align to TRBD1. Germline CDR1 SGHRS, CDR2 YFSETQ. The CDR3 runs 15 residues. With 3 bases clipped from V and 1 base from J, the junction kept 5 bases outside the gene matches. As DNA, the CDR3 is TGCGCCAGCAGCTACCGGACAGGGCGGAACACTGAAGCTTTCTTT. Amino acids: CASSYRTGRNTEAFF.

V is TRBV6-2 or TRBV6-3 and J is TRBJ2-2, with TRBD1 as a possible D gene (6 bases). V lost 6 bases and J lost 1, with 18 bases in between. From germline, CDR1 is MNHEY and CDR2 SVGEGT. The CDR3 consists of 17 residues. CDR3 protein: CASSSPTGRKNTGELFF. The CDR3 coding sequence is TGTGCCAGCAGCTCCCCGACAGGTCGTAAGAACACCGGGGAGCTGTTTTTT.

The chain carries TRBV5-4 and TRBJ1-2; TRBD1 matches 7 bases. Per the germline V gene, CDR1 is SGHNT and CDR2 is YYREEE (reference sequence). This CDR3 is 13 amino acids long. J lost 2 bases, V lost 4 bases, and 2 bases had no gene match. DNA for the CDR3: TGTGCCAGCAGCCCGGACAGGAACTATGGCTACACCTTC. It is translated as CASSPDRNYGYTF.

V is TRBV3-1 (or the pseudogene TRBV3-2) and J is TRBJ1-1; tentative D call: TRBD1 (6 bases). The CDR3 length is 15 residues. CDR1 LGHDT and CDR2 YNNKEL come from the germline V gene (reference sequence). Trimming stripped 5 bases from V and 2 bases from J, with 15 bases between. In DNA, the CDR3 is TGTGCCAGCAGCAAAATGACAGGTTCTAACACTGAAGCTTTCTTT. Its translation: CASSKMTGSNTEAFF.

This sequence joins TRBV18 and TRBJ1-1; D is unresolved. V was trimmed by 3 bases and J by 0 bases, leaving 11 bases between them. The CDR3 consists of 15 residues. Germline CDR1 KGHSH, CDR2 LQKENI. The CDR3: CASSPDTRVNTEAFF. The CDR3, as DNA: TGTGCCAGCTCACCCGATACTCGTGTGAACACTGAAGCTTTCTTT.

The V gene is TRBV18, the J gene TRBJ1-1; D gene unclear. With 4 bases removed from V and 7 bases from J, the gap between germline ends came to 16 bases. This CDR3 region has 14 residues. Per the germline V gene, CDR1 is KGHSH and CDR2 is LQKENI. In DNA, the CDR3 is TGTGCCAGCTCACGACTTGTCAAGCAGATTGAAGCTTTCTTT. Protein product: CASSRLVKQIEAFF.

V and J are TRBV12-3 or TRBV12-4 and TRBJ2-2; D uncertain. The CDR3 is 13 amino acids. Deletions cut 2 bases from V and 6 bases from J, with 7 bases between. The CDR3 coding sequence is TGTGCCAGCAGTTTAACGGTTCCCGGGGAGCTGTTTTTT. Translating gives CASSLTVPGELFF.

As for this clone: This same CDR3 is encoded by further DNA sequences in the sample. This chain joins TRBV12-3 or TRBV12-4 and TRBJ2-7; the D gene is possibly TRBD1 (6 bases). With 5 bases removed from V and 4 bases from J, the gap between germline ends came to 9 bases. This CDR3 has 12 amino acids. The CDR3 sequence is CASSLRGYEQYF. CDR3 nucleotides: TGTGCCAGCAGTCTTAGGGGGTACGAGCAGTACTTC.

The V and J genes are TRBV12-3 or TRBV12-4 and TRBJ2-5; D is unresolved. The CDR3 spans 12 residues. The V end was cut by 5 bases, the J end by 2 bases, with 6 bases between. In nucleotides, the CDR3 is TGTGCCAGCAGTGGCCTTCAAGAGACCCAGTACTTC. This codes for CASSGLQETQYF.

The V gene is TRBV30, the J gene TRBJ2-1; D may be TRBD1 (5 bases). The germline V gene encodes CDR1 GTSNPN and CDR2 SVGIG (reference sequence). V was pared by 2 bases and J by 0 bases, with 11 bases between. The CDR3 has 15 residues. CDR3 nucleotide sequence: TGTGCCTGGAGTCCAGGGCTAACCTCCTACAATGAGCAGTTCTTC. Translated, it gives CAWSPGLTSYNEQFF.

V and J are TRBV12-3 or TRBV12-4 and TRBJ1-2, with D uncertain. This CDR3 is 12 amino acids long. V was shortened by 4 bases and J by 8 bases, with 11 bases between the two germline ends. The DNA for the CDR3 is TGTGCCAGCAGTTACGGGGTAGGAGGCTACACCTTC. Translating gives CASSYGVGGYTF.

The chain recombines TRBV5-1 with TRBJ2-7, with D possibly matching TRBD1 (6 bases). V was pared by 1 base and J by 6 bases, with 14 bases between. The CDR3 has 14 residues. Germline V gives CDR1 SGHRS, CDR2 YFSETQ. CDR3 DNA: TGCGCCAGCAGCTTGACGGGAAGGGGGAGCGAGCAGTACTTC. It yields the protein CASSLTGRGSEQYF.

The chain joins TRBV3-1 (or the pseudogene TRBV3-2) to TRBJ2-7, with a possible D match to TRBD2 (6 bases). The CDR3 runs to 14 residues. Germline CDR1 and CDR2: LGHDT and YNNKEL (reference sequence). The V gene lost 1 base and the J gene lost 6 bases, with 13 bases spanning the gap. Written as DNA, the CDR3 is TGTGCCAGCAGCCAAGGGGGAGGCGCAACCGAGCAGTACTTC. Residues: CASSQGGGATEQYF.

The rearrangement links TRBV18 to TRBJ1-2; D is ambiguous. From germline, CDR1 is KGHSH and CDR2 LQKENI. CDR3 size: 13 residues. V gave up 8 bases and J gave up 0 bases, with 10 bases separating them. As DNA, the CDR3 is TGTGCCAGCGCCCCGGAGCCTAACTATGGCTACACCTTC. Protein: CASAPEPNYGYTF.

The chain links TRBV19 to TRBJ2-3; D perhaps matches TRBD2 (6 bases). The CDR3 sequence is 12 residues long. The germline gives CDR1 LNHDA, CDR2 SQIVND (reference sequence). The ends were cut back, 4 bases at V and 14 bases at J, with 16 bases in the middle. The CDR3, as DNA: TGTGCCAGTAGTACATCGGGGACTCGAGCGTATTTT. Its translation: CASSTSGTRAYF.

The chain joins TRBV5-6 to TRBJ1-2, with D possibly being TRBD1 (5 bases). Trimming left V 2 bases short and J 1 base short, with 18 bases between. The CDR3 has 17 residues. Looked up from germline, CDR1 is SGHDT and CDR2 is YYEEEE. The CDR3 loop is CASSFSRAGPGNYGYTF. The DNA of the CDR3 is TGTGCCAGCAGCTTTAGTAGGGCGGGGCCTGGTAACTATGGCTACACCTTC.

This sequence joins TRBV25-1 and TRBJ2-7, with D unresolved. Trimming stripped 3 bases from V and 6 bases from J, with 6 bases between. Per the germline V gene, CDR1 is MGHDK and CDR2 is SYGVNS. This CDR3 is built from 11 residues. The CDR3, as DNA: TGTGCCAGCAGTGACCGGGTCGAGCAGTACTTC. This translates into CASSDRVEQYF.

The genes are TRBV30 and TRBJ2-3, with 8 bases matching TRBD2. J gave up 1 base and V 2 bases, and 5 bases lay outside the gene matches. Germline values: CDR1 GTSNPN, CDR2 SVGIG (reference sequence). The CDR3 length is 15 residues. Here the CDR3 DNA reads TGTGCCTGGAGTTCCGGGGGGGGCCGCACAGATACGCAGTATTTT. Protein product: CAWSSGGGRTDTQYF. Full variable domain (rest looked up from reference TRBV30 and TRBJ2-3): SQTIHQWPATLVQPVGSPLSLECTVEGTSNPNLYWYRQAAGRGLQLLFYSVGIGQISSEVPQNLSASRPQDRQFILSSKKLLLSDSGFYLCAWSSGGGRTDTQYFGPGTRLTVL.

The V and J genes are TRBV11-1 and TRBJ2-7, with 7 bases identical to TRBD1. The V gene's germline CDR1 is SGHAT and CDR2 FQDESV (reference sequence). J lost 0 bases, V lost 6 bases, and 2 bases had no gene match. The CDR3 sequence is 13 residues long. The CDR3 loop reads CASRRDSSYEQYF. Here the CDR3 DNA reads TGTGCCAGCAGACGGGACAGCTCCTACGAGCAGTACTTC.

V gene TRBV10-1 combines with J gene TRBJ2-5; TRBD2 might be the D (6 bases). This CDR3 region has 12 residues. V shed 8 bases and J shed 2 bases, with 9 bases lying between them. Germline V lookup: CDR1 WNHNN, CDR2 SYGVQD (reference sequence). The CDR3 DNA reads as TGCGCCAGCGAGGGGAGGCAAGAGACCCAGTACTTC. Encoded protein: CASEGRQETQYF.

This clone appeared a single time. The chain uses TRBV2 and TRBJ2-3; TRBD2 aligns across 7 bases. The germline V gene encodes CDR1 SNHLY and CDR2 FYNNEI. This CDR3 region has 16 residues. Trimming removed 4 bases from V and 2 bases from J; junction bases left unmatched: 9. The CDR3 DNA reads TGTGCCAGCAGTGTTGGAATCGGGGGGATCACAGATACGCAGTATTTT. This translates into CASSVGIGGITDTQYF.

This clone was seen a few times. The rearrangement joins TRBV7-2 to TRBJ1-2; tentative D call: TRBD1 (5 bases). This CDR3 region has 13 residues. Germline CDR1 reads SGHTA; CDR2 reads FQGNSA. V was shortened by 3 bases and J by 7 bases, with 12 bases between the two germline ends. The CDR3 sequence is CASSFFKGSGYTF. The CDR3 coding sequence is TGTGCCAGCAGCTTCTTCAAGGGGTCTGGCTACACCTTC.

The rearrangement links TRBV7-9 to TRBJ2-1; a possible D gene is TRBD2 (7 bases). The CDR3 length is 16 residues. V shed 0 bases and J shed 1 base, with 10 bases lying between them. Germline loops: CDR1 SEHNR, CDR2 FQNEAQ (reference sequence). The CDR3 spells CASSLAGGPSYNEQFF. CDR3 in DNA: TGTGCCAGCAGCTTAGCGGGGGGGCCGTCCTACAATGAGCAGTTCTTC.

This clone was recorded a few times. The chain joins TRBV18 to TRBJ1-2; 7 nucleotides match TRBD1. Germline CDR1 KGHSH, CDR2 LQKENI. The CDR3 runs to 14 residues. The V gene end was trimmed by 2 bases and the J gene end by 4 bases; junction bases not matched to a gene: 4. CDR3 amino acids: CASSPFEGAYGYTF. In nucleotides, the CDR3 is TGTGCCAGCTCACCATTTGAGGGGGCCTATGGCTACACCTTC.

The CDR3, as DNA: TGTGCCAGCAGTGACCGGGACAGGGGCTACGAAAGCACTGAAGCTTTCTTT. The encoded protein is CASSDRDRGYESTEAFF. This chain connects TRBV6-1 to TRBJ1-1; TRBD1 matches at 10 bases. Trimming cost V 3 bases and J 4 bases; bases outside gene matches: 11. Germline CDR1 and CDR2: MNHNS and SASEGT. This CDR3 region has 17 residues.

V and J are TRBV6-2 or TRBV6-3 and TRBJ2-5; D is unclear. Germline CDR1 and CDR2: MNHEY and SVGEGT. This CDR3 has 11 residues. V lost 3 bases to trimming and J lost 5 bases, with 4 bases between them. The CDR3 DNA is TGTGCCAGCAGTTATCGGGAGACCCAGTACTTC. It yields the protein CASSYRETQYF.

This rearrangement joins TRBV12-5 to TRBJ2-5; D might be TRBD2 (6 bases). Germline V gene lookup returns CDR1 LGHNT and CDR2 FRNRAP. Trimming left V 2 bases short and J 5 bases short, with 9 bases between. The length of the CDR3 is 13 residues. The CDR3 protein is CASGLSGPETQYF. Here the CDR3 DNA reads TGTGCTAGTGGTTTGAGCGGGCCGGAGACCCAGTACTTC.